This T cell receptor (beta chain) was documented in a study of human versus mouse CDR3 diversity and MHC coevolution. The overall study: The immunoSEQ assay reportedly detects one in 200,000 T cells. Between about 0.6 x 10^7 and 1.6 x 10^7 valid reads came from each sample. Notes on the study in general: By iCHAO1, human TCR beta clonotypes numbered roughly 1.6 million, the most.

Notes on this clone: Its cognate antigen is unknown.

Sorting isolated naive CD4 T cells lacking CD45RO and expressing CD62L. TCRdb's table, derived via immunoSEQ multiplex PCR, lists solely in-frame clones and lacks some. The table includes fewer than 100,000 clones, around 93% detected once. Sequenced material: naive CD4+ T cells from blood. This sample's subset: CD45RO-negative CD62L-positive naive CD4 T cells. This sequence originates from a person aged 25-75 years in good health.

CDR3 DNA sequence: TGTGCTAGTGGTTTGGCCGCAGGGGTCGCCTACGAGCAGTACTTC. Its translation is CASGLAAGVAYEQYF. The chain uses TRBV12-5 and TRBJ2-7; perhaps TRBD1 as D (6 bases). There are 15 residues in the CDR3. Germline CDR1 reads LGHNT; CDR2 reads FRNRAP. The V end lost 1 base, the J end lost 2 bases, and 12 bases lay between the germline ends.